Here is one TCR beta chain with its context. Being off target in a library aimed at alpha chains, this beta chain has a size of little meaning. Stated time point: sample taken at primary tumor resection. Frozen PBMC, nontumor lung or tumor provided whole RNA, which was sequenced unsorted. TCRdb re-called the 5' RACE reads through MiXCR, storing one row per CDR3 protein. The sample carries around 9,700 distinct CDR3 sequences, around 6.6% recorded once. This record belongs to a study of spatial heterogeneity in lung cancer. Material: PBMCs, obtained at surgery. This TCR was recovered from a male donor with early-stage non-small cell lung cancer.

CDR3 sequence (DNA): TGTGCCAGCAGCGAGCGCTCCTCGGACAGCTACTCCTACGAGCAGTACTTC. This codes for CASSERSSDSYSYEQYF. The chain has TRBV9 and TRBJ2-7; D is perhaps TRBD1 (6 bases). CDR1 SGDLS and CDR2 YYNGEE come from the germline V gene. V shed 3 bases and J shed 0 bases, with 19 bases lying between them. This CDR3 region has 17 residues.